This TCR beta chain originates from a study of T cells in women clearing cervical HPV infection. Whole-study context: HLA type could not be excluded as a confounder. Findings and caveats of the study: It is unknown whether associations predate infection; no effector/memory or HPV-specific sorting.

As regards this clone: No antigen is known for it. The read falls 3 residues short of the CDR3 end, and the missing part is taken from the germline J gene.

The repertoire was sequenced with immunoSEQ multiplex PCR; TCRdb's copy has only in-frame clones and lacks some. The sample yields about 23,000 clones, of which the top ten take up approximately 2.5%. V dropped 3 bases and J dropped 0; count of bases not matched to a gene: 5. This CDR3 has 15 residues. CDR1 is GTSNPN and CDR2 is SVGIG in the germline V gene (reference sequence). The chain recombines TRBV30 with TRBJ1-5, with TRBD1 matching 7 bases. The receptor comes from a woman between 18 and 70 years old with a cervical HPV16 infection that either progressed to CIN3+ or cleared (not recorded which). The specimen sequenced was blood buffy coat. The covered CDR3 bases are TGTGCCTGGAGAGGGACAGACTATAGCAATCAGCCC. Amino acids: CAWRGTDYSNQP. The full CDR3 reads CAWRGTDYSNQPQHF.